Shown below are 18 T cell receptor beta chains from a single sample sequenced in a study of T cell responses to AZD1222 COVID-19 vaccine (dated by TCRdb to about 2021). To prepare the library, the immunoSEQ multiplex PCR assay was applied. Imported from immuneACCESS, the table was reduced by TCRdb to in-frame sequences with V and J called. These copies leave out some clones; in studies compared against another copy, an unresolved V gene accounts for under half, and the cause of the remainder is not known. The table for this sample lists approximately 150,000 clones; around 90% of them were counted only once. The ten largest make up about 6% of the sample. In the paper's terms, the time point label means: about 28 days (+/-7) after the second vaccine dose. Sample: peripheral blood, taken 28 days after the second AZD1222 dose. The receptors originated from an adult who received the AZD1222 COVID-19 vaccine.

J is TRBJ2-1 and V is TRBV6-4; D gene unclear. Germline assignment: CDR1 MRHNA and CDR2 SNTAGT. This CDR3 is built from 11 residues. Trimming removed 6 bases from V and 5 bases from J, with 5 bases in between. The CDR3 bases are TGTGCCAGCAGCGACAACAATGAGCAGTTCTTC. It yields the protein CASSDNNEQFF.

The chain employs TRBV6-5 and TRBJ2-3, with D perhaps TRBD2 (7 bases). The CDR3 runs 15 residues. Germline V gene data show CDR1 as MNHEY and CDR2 as SVGAGI. V lost 3 bases to trimming and J lost 5 bases, with 15 bases between them. CDR3 sequence: CASSYVGGARDTQYF. The CDR3 DNA reads as TGTGCCAGCAGTTATGTAGGGGGGGCCAGAGATACGCAGTATTTT.

The V gene is TRBV7-8, the J gene TRBJ1-2; D uncertain. The CDR3 extends over 14 amino acids. The germline V and J ends were trimmed by 1 base and 7 bases, with 13 bases remaining between them. CDR1 and CDR2 (germline): SGHVS, FQNEAQ. The CDR3 spells CASSLVMAGSGYTF. The CDR3 DNA follows: TGTGCCAGCAGCTTAGTAATGGCGGGCAGTGGCTACACCTTC.

The CDR3, as DNA: TGTGCCAGCAGCGTAGTAGCCGGGGAGCTGTTTTTT. The encoded protein is CASSVVAGELFF. The genes are TRBV9 and TRBJ2-2; D not resolved. The length of the CDR3 is 12 residues. V dropped 0 bases and J dropped 6 bases, with 3 bases sitting between them. The germline V gene encodes CDR1 SGDLS and CDR2 YYNGEE. Together with reference TRBV9 and TRBJ2-2, the CDR3 gives the full variable domain: DSGVTQTPKHLITATGQRVTLRCSPRSGDLSVYWYQQSLDQGLQFLIQYYNGEERAKGNILERFSAQQFPDLHSELNLSSLELGDSALYFCASSVVAGELFFGEGSRLTVL.

This clone was detected only once. V usage is TRBV21-1 and J usage is TRBJ2-7; the D segment call TRBD1 is taken from the table without a DNA check. TRBV21-1 is marked as a pseudogene. This CDR3 is built from 14 residues. This CDR3 reads CASSKTGDLYEQYF. The CDR3 bases are TGTGCCAGCAGCAAAACAGGGGACCTCTACGAGCAGTACTTC.

DNA of the CDR3: TGTGCCATCAGTGACCCCGGGACTAGCGGGAGGGACACAGATACGCAGTATTTT. Translating it yields CAISDPGTSGRDTDTQYF. V is TRBV10-3 and J is TRBJ2-3; TRBD2 matches 16 bases. CDR1 ENHRY and CDR2 SYGVKD come from the germline V gene. The CDR3 is made up of 18 amino acids. Germline trimming cut 3 bases from V and 2 bases from J; bases unmatched to any gene: 5.

This rearrangement joins TRBV28 to TRBJ1-2; TRBD1 matches 7 bases. Germline CDR1 reads MDHEN; CDR2 reads SYDVKM. The CDR3 runs to 15 residues. V was clipped by 3 bases and J by 8 bases; unmatched bases: 12. The CDR3: CASSLRGRPIQGYTF. The CDR3 nucleotides read TGTGCCAGCAGTTTGAGGGGGCGCCCAATTCAAGGCTACACCTTC.

The V call is TRBV5-1, the J call TRBJ2-6; the D is unclear. The germline V gene encodes CDR1 SGHRS and CDR2 YFSETQ. CDR3 length: 14 amino acids. The germline V and J ends were trimmed by 6 bases and 4 bases, with 11 bases remaining between them. CDR3 in DNA: TGCGCCAGCACTTACCAGGCGGGGGCCAACGTCCTGACTTTC. It specifies CASTYQAGANVLTF.

V usage is TRBV7-9 and J usage is TRBJ1-2; TRBD1 matches 9 bases. The V segment lost 1 base and the J segment 8 bases; nucleotides outside the gene matches: 5. The CDR3 totals 14 residues. Per germline, CDR1 SEHNR and CDR2 FQNEAQ (reference sequence). The CDR3 DNA reads as TGTGCCAGCAGCTTAGACAGGGGGCTTGTAGGCTACACCTTC. Translated, it gives CASSLDRGLVGYTF.

This clone was detected once. This chain links TRBV5-1 with TRBJ2-1, with 9 bases aligning to TRBD2. The germline CDR1 and CDR2 sequences are SGHRS and YFSETQ. The CDR3 totals 15 residues. Trimming took 0 bases from V and 6 from J; bases not matched to a gene: 4. The CDR3 is CASSLAPSGVNEQFF. The CDR3 DNA follows: TGCGCCAGCAGCTTGGCGCCTAGCGGGGTCAATGAGCAGTTCTTC.

This clone appeared a single time. The chain uses TRBV6-6 and TRBJ1-5; possibly TRBD1 for D (5 bases). Germline V gene sequence: CDR1 MNHNY, CDR2 SVGAGI (reference sequence). The CDR3 runs 14 residues. The V end lost 6 bases, the J end lost 0 bases, and 9 bases lay between the germline ends. CDR3 residues: CASSHGGSNQPQHF. CDR3 sequence (DNA): TGTGCCAGCAGCCACGGGGGTAGCAATCAGCCCCAGCATTTT.

This clone was detected only once. This chain links TRBV5-4 with TRBJ2-1, with 10 bases that match TRBD2. Germline lookup yields CDR1 SGHNT and CDR2 YYREEE (reference sequence). The CDR3 totals 15 residues. V shed 4 bases and J 7 bases; nucleotides not matched to a gene: 8. The CDR3 bases are TGTGCCAGCAGCCATCCTAGCGGGAGAGAGAATGAGCAGTTCTTC. Translation: CASSHPSGRENEQFF.

This chain uses TRBV19 with TRBJ1-5; D is possibly TRBD1 (5 bases). The CDR3 length is 15 residues. The V end lost 3 bases, the J end lost 0 bases, and 9 bases lay between the germline ends. Germline lookup yields CDR1 LNHDA and CDR2 SQIVND (reference sequence). The CDR3 coding sequence is TGTGCCAGTAGTATGGGGCCTTATAGCAATCAGCCCCAGCATTTT. It translates to CASSMGPYSNQPQHF.

The chain links TRBV4-1 to TRBJ1-2; D unresolved. CDR3 length equals 13 residues. The germline V gene has CDR1 MGHRA and CDR2 YSYEKL. V dropped 1 base and J dropped 3 bases, with 6 bases sitting between them. CDR3: CASSQAAYYGYTF. As DNA, the CDR3 is TGCGCCAGCAGCCAAGCGGCCTACTATGGCTACACCTTC.

The V call is TRBV6-6, the J call TRBJ2-7, with 7 nucleotides matching TRBD2. Germline assignment: CDR1 MNHNY and CDR2 SVGAGI (reference sequence). CDR3 length equals 14 residues. J was trimmed by 5 bases and V by 7 bases; bases with no gene match: 11. CDR3 DNA: TGTGCCAGCACACCCCGAGAGGGGAGGGACGAGCAGTACTTC. Amino acid sequence: CASTPREGRDEQYF.

The sample holds one count of this clone. The chain joins TRBV27 to TRBJ1-6; D is perhaps TRBD1 (6 bases). The CDR3 has 14 amino acids. Germline V CDR1 and CDR2: MNHEY, SMNVEV (reference sequence). V lost 0 bases and J lost 10, with 10 bases in between. CDR3 sequence reads: CASSLSSGVSPLHF. The CDR3 DNA follows: TGTGCCAGCAGTTTATCTTCAGGGGTATCACCCCTCCACTTT.

The DNA of the CDR3 is TGTGCCAGCTCACCACCGGGACTAGCGGACAATGAGCAGTTCTTC. Translating it yields CASSPPGLADNEQFF. The genes are TRBV18 and TRBJ2-1, with 11 bases matching TRBD2. In germline, CDR1 is KGHSH, CDR2 LQKENI. V was clipped by 0 bases and J by 5 bases; unmatched bases: 0. The CDR3 loop spans 15 amino acids. Variable domain in full (rest from reference TRBV18 and TRBJ2-1): NAGVMQNPRHLVRRRGQEARLRCSPMKGHSHVYWYRQLPEEGLKFMVYLQKENIIDESGMPKERFSAEFPKEGPSILRIQQVVRGDSAAYFCASSPPGLADNEQFFGPGTRLTVL.

This clone was seen just once. The CDR3 loop is CASSSSGGQRTNEQFF. DNA for the CDR3: TGTGCCAGCAGCTCCTCAGGGGGCCAACGAACCAATGAGCAGTTCTTC. V gene TRBV7-9 combines with J gene TRBJ2-1; TRBD1 agrees at 8 bases. The V segment lost 4 bases and the J segment 6 bases; nucleotides outside the gene matches: 11. The CDR3 loop spans 16 amino acids. The V gene's germline CDR1 is SEHNR and CDR2 FQNEAQ (reference sequence).